The entry below describes one T cell receptor (beta chain). Antigen: not known. The method was immunoSEQ multiplex PCR; TCRdb's version includes in-frame clones alone and lacks a portion of them. The sample records tens of thousands of clones, around 70% being singletons. The data were taken from a study of radiotherapy plus CTLA-4 blockade in lung cancer. For the study at large: Under 20% of patients responded objectively, and around 32% achieved disease control.

With 6 bases removed from V and 1 base from J, the gap between germline ends came to 10 bases. The length of the CDR3 is 15 residues. CDR1 SNHLY and CDR2 FYNNEI come from the germline V gene. Whole-study results and caveats: Radiotherapy with ipilimumab was followed by blood expansion of tumor-derived clones. Together with interferon-beta, which increased in serum after radiation, early dynamic changes in blood T cell clones were reportedly the best predictors of response.

With ipilimumab providing CTLA-4 blockade, focal radiation was administered to patients who had chemo-refractory metastatic non-small-cell lung cancer. The rearrangement joins TRBV2 to TRBJ2-6; unclear D gene. The receptor comes from a human donor with non-small cell lung cancer who had stable disease on radiotherapy plus ipilimumab. Material: peripheral blood, obtained from a patient treated with radiotherapy plus ipilimumab. In DNA form, the CDR3 reads TGTGCCAGCAGCCGCCGGGTATCTGGGGCCAACGTCCTGACTTTC. Protein sequence: CASSRRVSGANVLTF.